What follows are 9 T cell receptor beta chains derived from one specimen sequenced in a study of T cell responses to AZD1222 COVID-19 vaccine. Using immunoSEQ multiplex PCR, the repertoire was profiled, and TCRdb retains in-frame clones only, with some absent. This sample has over 130,000 clones, with approximately 86% found just once. The source was peripheral blood, collected on day 0 of AZD1222 vaccination. Every receptor here comes from an adult in good health.

This clone has only a few counts. The chain employs TRBV7-9 and TRBJ1-1; D not resolved. CDR1 and CDR2 from the germline V gene are SEHNR and FQNEAQ (reference sequence). The CDR3 spans 13 residues. Between the trimmed V and J ends, which lost 5 bases and 4 bases, there was a span of 11 bases. This CDR3 is CASSPSKGTEAFF. As DNA, the CDR3 is TGTGCCAGCAGCCCTAGTAAGGGCACTGAAGCTTTCTTT.

This chain connects TRBV7-2 to TRBJ2-1, with D unclear. V lost 5 bases and J lost 8, with 16 bases in between. Germline-derived CDR1 and CDR2 are SGHTA and FQGNSA. The CDR3 is made up of 14 amino acids. The CDR3 reads CASSPMVGFHEQFF. The DNA for the CDR3 is TGTGCCAGCAGCCCGATGGTGGGATTCCATGAGCAGTTCTTC. Full variable domain (outside the CDR3, taken from reference TRBV7-2 and TRBJ2-1): GAGVSQSPSNKVTEKGKDVELRCDPISGHTALYWYRQSLGQGLEFLIYFQGNSAPDKSGLPSDRFSAERTGGSVSTLTIQRTQQEDSAVYLCASSPMVGFHEQFFGPGTRLTVL.

V is TRBV6-5 and J is TRBJ2-7; 7 bases are a match to TRBD1. Unmatched junction bases numbered 6, after V lost 0 bases and J lost 4 bases. The germline V gene has CDR1 MNHEY and CDR2 SVGAGI. The CDR3 is 15 amino acids. DNA for the CDR3: TGTGCCAGCAGTTACTCCCCCCGGGACAGTTACGAGCAGTACTTC. It is translated as CASSYSPRDSYEQYF.

This clone was seen a handful of times. The V call is TRBV9, the J call TRBJ1-3; unclear D gene. The length of the CDR3 is 11 residues. Trimming shortened V by 4 bases and J by 7 bases, and 6 bases separated the two germline ends. The germline V gene has CDR1 SGDLS and CDR2 YYNGEE. The CDR3 region is CASSKGNTIYF. DNA of the CDR3: TGTGCCAGCAGCAAAGGGAACACCATATATTTT.

The chain combines TRBV6-1 with TRBJ1-2; D not certain. Trimming shortened V by 3 bases and J by 2 bases, and 1 base separated the two germline ends. The germline gives CDR1 MNHNS, CDR2 SASEGT. The CDR3 is 11 residues long. Here the CDR3 reads CASSDNYGYTF. The DNA of the CDR3 is TGTGCCAGCAGTGACAACTATGGCTACACCTTC.

The chain employs TRBV27 and TRBJ1-1; no definite D call. The germline gives CDR1 MNHEY, CDR2 SMNVEV (reference sequence). V lost 5 bases to trimming and J lost 3 bases, with 10 bases between them. The CDR3 contains 13 residues. CDR3 residues: CASSLLWDTEAFF. The DNA of the CDR3 is TGTGCCAGCAGTCTACTTTGGGACACTGAAGCTTTCTTT.

This clone was observed once. The chain has TRBV5-4 and TRBJ1-2; D gene ambiguous. This CDR3 is built from 15 residues. Between the trimmed V and J ends, which lost 0 bases and 8 bases, there was a span of 17 bases. Germline V gene sequence: CDR1 SGHNT, CDR2 YYREEE (reference sequence). The CDR3 sequence: CASSLVDPRPLGYTF. Here the CDR3 DNA reads TGTGCCAGCAGCTTGGTGGACCCCCGCCCTTTGGGCTACACCTTC.

The rearrangement links TRBV5-6 to TRBJ1-2, with 9 bases matching TRBD1. This CDR3 has 13 residues. J lost 4 bases, V lost 4 bases, and 2 bases had no gene match. CDR1 and CDR2 (germline): SGHDT, YYEEEE. In DNA form, the CDR3 reads TGTGCCAGCAGCCTGGACAGGGGCTATGGCTACACCTTC. This codes for CASSLDRGYGYTF.

J is TRBJ2-7 and V is TRBV3-1 (or the pseudogene TRBV3-2); D is perhaps TRBD1 (6 bases). From germline, CDR1 is LGHDT and CDR2 YNNKEL (reference sequence). The V end lost 4 bases, the J end lost 6 bases, and 22 bases lay between the germline ends. This CDR3 has 16 amino acids. For the CDR3, the DNA is TGTGCCAGCAGCCTACTTCGACACCGGGGACAAGCCGAGCAGTACTTC. Translation gives CASSLLRHRGQAEQYF.